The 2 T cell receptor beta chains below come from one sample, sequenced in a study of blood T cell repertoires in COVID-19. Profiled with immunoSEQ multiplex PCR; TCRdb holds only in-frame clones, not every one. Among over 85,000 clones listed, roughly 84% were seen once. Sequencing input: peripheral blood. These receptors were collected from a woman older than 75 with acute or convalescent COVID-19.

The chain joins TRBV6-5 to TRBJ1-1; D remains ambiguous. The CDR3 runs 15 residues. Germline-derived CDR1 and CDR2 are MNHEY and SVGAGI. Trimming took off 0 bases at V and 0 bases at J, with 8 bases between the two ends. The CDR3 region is CASSYSVGLNTEAFF. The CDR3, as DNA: TGTGCCAGCAGTTACTCGGTCGGTCTGAACACTGAAGCTTTCTTT.

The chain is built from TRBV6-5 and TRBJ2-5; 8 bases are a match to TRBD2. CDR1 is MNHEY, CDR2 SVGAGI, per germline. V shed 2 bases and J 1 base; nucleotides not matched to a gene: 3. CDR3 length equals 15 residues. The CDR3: CASSYGLAGQETQYF. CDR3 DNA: TGTGCCAGCAGTTACGGTCTAGCGGGCCAAGAGACCCAGTACTTC.